This T cell receptor (beta chain) originates from a study of response to subunit inactivated influenza vaccine (dated by TCRdb to 2016 to 2019). Study-level background: Deep quantitative profiling of the T cell receptor repertoire was used in the study to follow responses to a trivalent subunit inactivated influenza vaccine.

This clonotype has ten or more counts. Its recognized antigen is unknown. Base quality data are lacking; no much larger clone is found one base away. The V end loses 6 bases and the J end loses 0 bases, and a stretch of 12 bases separates them. The CDR3, from cysteine to phenylalanine, totals 14 residues. Here the CDR3 DNA is all that survives: 42 bases in frame from base 1. The study at large found these results: The authors proposed that each seasonal influenza vaccination may bring in only a limited number of new T cells.

The library came from RT-PCR. Reads for this sample came from an Illumina HiSeq 2500. Using fastp trimming at Q25 and MiXCR clonotype assembly, TCRdb reanalyzed the public sequencing data and kept in-frame beta chains. Duplicate CDR3 protein sequences are folded into a single record with the most common DNA and genes. Within this sample are under 550,000 distinct CDR3 sequences, with less than 10% of them counted one time only. 13% of the sample is taken by the ten largest. The chain is encoded by TRBV12-3 or TRBV12-4 joined to TRBJ2-7, and perhaps TRBD1 as D gene, on 6 matching bases. The sample here was PBMCs from blood, taken about 24 months after vaccination. This receptor was obtained from a man between 50 and 69 years old who received an inactivated influenza vaccine. Donor details come from another sample of the same person, matched by shared clones. This receptor has the CDR3 CASSWVGGSYEQYF. The nucleotide sequence is given as TGTGCCAGCAGCTGGGTAGGGGGCTCCTACGAGCAGTACTTC.